Listed here are 10 T cell receptor beta chains from one sample, sequenced in a study of CD8+ T cells in alopecia areata. In each case, RNA was isolated and then reverse transcribed into cDNA as the sequencing template. Assay used: immunoSEQ multiplex PCR; TCRdb lists only in-frame clones, some missing. The sample gives 130,000 or so clones, about 51% of which show up once; roughly 10% is in the top ten. The sample was NKG2D-low CD8+ T cells sorted from blood. These receptors were taken from a human donor with alopecia areata.

The CDR3 loop reads CSVEPGLTDTQYF. The DNA for the CDR3 is TGCAGCGTTGAACCGGGTCTCACAGATACGCAGTATTTT. The V gene is TRBV29-1, the J gene TRBJ2-3; no reliable D call. The CDR3 consists of 13 residues. Germline CDR1 reads SQVTM; CDR2 reads ANQGSEA. Trimming shortened V by 2 bases and J by 2 bases, and 8 bases separated the two germline ends.

This chain joins TRBV27 and TRBJ2-5, with 7 positions matching TRBD2. The trim removed 1 base at V and 5 bases at J, leaving 4 bases unmatched. The V gene's germline CDR1 is MNHEY and CDR2 SMNVEV (reference sequence). The CDR3 length is 14 residues. CDR3 sequence (DNA): TGTGCCAGCAGTTTATTCTGGGGGGGGGAGACCCAGTACTTC. It translates to CASSLFWGGETQYF.

This chain links TRBV29-1 with TRBJ2-3, with 7 bases that match TRBD1. The CDR3 contains 11 residues. V dropped 3 bases and J dropped 11; count of bases not matched to a gene: 5. Germline V CDR1 and CDR2: SQVTM, ANQGSEA. CDR3 protein: CSVDEGAGQYF. In nucleotides, the CDR3 is TGCAGCGTTGATGAGGGGGCAGGGCAGTATTTT.

This clone was detected only a few times. The chain carries TRBV28 and TRBJ2-7; D uncertain. This CDR3 has 16 residues. Germline V gene lookup returns CDR1 MDHEN and CDR2 SYDVKM. V was trimmed by 5 bases and J by 0 bases, leaving 17 bases between them. The CDR3 nucleotides read TGTGCCAGCAGTCCCCCTGCCGGTCAGACCTCCTACGAGCAGTACTTC. It is translated as CASSPPAGQTSYEQYF.

This chain links TRBV5-1 with TRBJ1-1, with D tentatively TRBD1 (6 bases). This CDR3 has 15 amino acids. Looked up from germline, CDR1 is SGHRS and CDR2 is YFSETQ. V was shortened by 0 bases and J by 2 bases, with 11 bases between the two germline ends. The CDR3 spells CASSLAGQPNTEAFF. DNA for the CDR3: TGCGCCAGCAGCTTGGCCGGACAGCCCAACACTGAAGCTTTCTTT.

V and J are TRBV29-1 and TRBJ2-7; the D gene could be TRBD1 or TRBD2 (5 bases each). Germline-derived CDR1 and CDR2 are SQVTM and ANQGSEA. The CDR3 loop spans 12 amino acids. V lost 8 bases, J lost 7 bases, and 18 bases lay in between. CDR3 protein: CSFGTDLGEQYF. The CDR3 nucleotides are TGCAGCTTCGGGACCGACTTGGGGGAGCAGTACTTC.

This clone was seen a few times. This chain joins TRBV29-1 and TRBJ2-2; 7 bases match TRBD1. The V gene's germline CDR1 is SQVTM and CDR2 ANQGSEA. Trimming at V came to 4 bases and at J to 1 base, leaving 3 bases not matched to a gene. This CDR3 contains 14 residues. The CDR3 nucleotides are TGCAGCGTTGGAGGACAGGAGAACACCGGGGAGCTGTTTTTT. It yields the protein CSVGGQENTGELFF.

The chain links TRBV30 to TRBJ2-7; D unresolved. The V gene lost 2 bases and the J gene lost 6 bases, with 14 bases spanning the gap. Looked up from germline, CDR1 is GTSNPN and CDR2 is SVGIG (reference sequence). The CDR3 loop spans 13 amino acids. DNA of the CDR3: TGTGCCTGGAGTCTACGAGAAGGGCGCGAGCAGTACTTC. It yields the protein CAWSLREGREQYF.

This clone was counted once. This chain connects TRBV4-2 to TRBJ2-1, with 8 bases that match TRBD2. The CDR3 consists of 18 residues. Losses at the gene ends were 0 bases for V and 7 bases for J; bases not matched to a gene: 14. The V gene's germline CDR1 is LGHNA and CDR2 YNFKEQ. Here the CDR3 reads CASSQEVGVSGATNEQFF. The DNA for the CDR3 is TGTGCCAGCAGCCAAGAGGTTGGGGTTAGCGGGGCGACAAATGAGCAGTTCTTC.

The V gene is TRBV29-1, the J gene TRBJ1-2; TRBD1 is a possible D gene (6 bases). Germline loops: CDR1 SQVTM, CDR2 ANQGSEA. The V gene lost 5 bases and the J gene lost 6 bases, with 16 bases spanning the gap. The length of the CDR3 is 13 residues. This CDR3 reads CSVFSYRDDGYTF. CDR3 nucleotides: TGCAGCGTTTTCTCATACAGGGACGATGGCTACACCTTC.